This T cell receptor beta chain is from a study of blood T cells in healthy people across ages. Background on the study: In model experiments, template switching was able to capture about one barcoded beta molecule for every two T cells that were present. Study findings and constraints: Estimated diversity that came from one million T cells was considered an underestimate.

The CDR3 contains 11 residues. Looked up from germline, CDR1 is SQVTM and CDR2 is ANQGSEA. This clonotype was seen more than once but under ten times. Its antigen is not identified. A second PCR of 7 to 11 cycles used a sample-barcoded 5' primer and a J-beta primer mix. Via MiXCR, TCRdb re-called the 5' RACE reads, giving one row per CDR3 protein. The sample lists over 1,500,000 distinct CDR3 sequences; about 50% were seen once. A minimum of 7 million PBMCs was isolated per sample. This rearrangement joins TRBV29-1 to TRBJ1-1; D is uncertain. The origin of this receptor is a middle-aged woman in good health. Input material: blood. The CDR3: CSGVLNTEAFF. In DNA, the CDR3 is TGCAGTGGGGTTTTGAACACTGAAGCTTTCTTT.